The rows below give T cell receptor beta chains drawn from one sample of a study of shared clonotypes between healthy human individuals. Produced via immunoSEQ multiplex PCR; TCRdb's table is partial and in-frame only. The sample has over a million clones, roughly 74% seen once. Sequencing was performed on memory CD4+ T cells from PBMCs. These receptors were collected from a young man in good health. Some clones in this sample may be carry-over from other donors' samples. Both conserved end residues are trimmed from each CDR3. The D gene is left open where the match is weak.

v_call d_call cdr3_aa
TRBV7-9 - ASSPDGNVGYT
TRBV28 - ASTLRWTDTGELF
TRBV10-1 - ASSVGINTEAF
TRBV2 - ASRAPYRGSGETQY
TRBV5-8 - ASSPLGGSEETQY
TRBV29-1 TRBD1 SVGQGMGEQY
TRBV7-2 - ASSSSRGPGVQY
TRBV19 - ASSPDRRGTRTEAF
TRBV18 - ASSSRQALYGYT
TRBV4-3 - ASSQGGSNEKLF
TRBV19 TRBD1 ASSHPGTGGYGYT
TRBV12-2 - ASRLVPKLNQPQH
TRBV6-6 TRBD1 ASKQGGSPVYEQY
TRBV7-6 - ASSADSGLWTQY
TRBV6-5 - ASSYSEQPQH
TRBV6-1 - ASSEWPGDSYEQY
TRBV5-1 - ASALADSTDTQY
TRBV7-6 TRBD2 ASSLQLAANSYEQY
TRBV28 TRBD1 ASSEGGAGYEQY
TRBV6-6 TRBD1 ASSYAGQGSYEQY
TRBV7-8 - ASSPVGGGMETQY
TRBV10-3 - AISVGGRTGTGELF
TRBV28 - ASSSPAAGPNEQF
TRBV9 - ASSVSGANQPQH
TRBV28 TRBD1 ASTPGQGDQPQH
TRBV20-1 - SARNIETQY
TRBV27 TRBD1 ASRGWTGARGEKLF
TRBV6-5 - ASNLQGRVYEQY
TRBV6-1 - ASSDRVYGYT
TRBV9 TRBD2 ASAAVEWEGRKF
TRBV7-2 TRBD2 ASTSGGLWAAEQY
TRBV18 - ASSPPTGRGTEAF
TRBV13 TRBD1 ASSFLGRTRGPEAF
TRBV30 - AWSFQGGHEQY
TRBV29-1 TRBD2 SVISGRPIDEQF
TRBV11-2 - ASSLSGSVLETQY
TRBV5-4 - ASSPERRGKETQY
TRBV29-1 - SVAHRANTGELF
TRBV6-1 - ASSEAVAANTGELF
TRBV6-5 - ASSYSTSNQPQH
TRBV5-1 TRBD2 ASSLGTSGYEEQF
TRBV6-6 - ASSPGETQY
TRBV9 TRBD1 ASSRQGTRNQPQH